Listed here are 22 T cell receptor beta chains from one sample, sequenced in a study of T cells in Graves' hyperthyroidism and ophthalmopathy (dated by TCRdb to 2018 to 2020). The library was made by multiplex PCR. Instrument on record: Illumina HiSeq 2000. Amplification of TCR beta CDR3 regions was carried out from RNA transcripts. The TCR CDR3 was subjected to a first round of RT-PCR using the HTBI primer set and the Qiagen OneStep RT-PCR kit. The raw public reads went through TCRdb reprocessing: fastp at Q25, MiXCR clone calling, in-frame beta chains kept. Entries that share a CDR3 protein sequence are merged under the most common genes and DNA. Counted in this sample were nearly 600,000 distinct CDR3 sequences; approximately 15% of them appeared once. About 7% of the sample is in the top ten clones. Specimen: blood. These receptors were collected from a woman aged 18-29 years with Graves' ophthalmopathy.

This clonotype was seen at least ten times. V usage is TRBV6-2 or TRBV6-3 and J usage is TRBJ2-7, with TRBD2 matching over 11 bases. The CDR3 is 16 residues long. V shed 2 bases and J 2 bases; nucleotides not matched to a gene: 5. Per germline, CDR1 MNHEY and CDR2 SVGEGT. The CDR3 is CASSYLAGGSTYEQYF. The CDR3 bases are TGTGCCAGCAGTTACCTAGCGGGAGGATCGACCTACGAGCAGTACTTC.

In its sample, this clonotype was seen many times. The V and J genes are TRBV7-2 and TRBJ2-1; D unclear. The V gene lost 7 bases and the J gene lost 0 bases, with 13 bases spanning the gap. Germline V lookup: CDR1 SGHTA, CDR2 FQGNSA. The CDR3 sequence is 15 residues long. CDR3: CASTPAWDSYNEQFF. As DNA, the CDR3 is TGTGCCAGCACCCCTGCTTGGGACTCCTACAATGAGCAGTTCTTC.

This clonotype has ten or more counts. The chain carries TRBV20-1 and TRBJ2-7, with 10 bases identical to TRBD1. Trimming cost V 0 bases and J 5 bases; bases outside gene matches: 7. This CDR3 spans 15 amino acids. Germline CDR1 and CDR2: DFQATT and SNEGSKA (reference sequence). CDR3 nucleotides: TGCAGTGCTAGAGATTTGACAGGGGGCTTCCACGAGCAGTACTTC. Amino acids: CSARDLTGGFHEQYF.

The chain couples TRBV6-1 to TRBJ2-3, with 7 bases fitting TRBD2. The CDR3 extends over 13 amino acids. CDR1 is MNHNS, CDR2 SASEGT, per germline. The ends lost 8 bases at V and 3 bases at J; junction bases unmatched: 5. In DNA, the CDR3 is TGTGCCAGCGTCCGGGAGGTAACAGATACGCAGTATTTT. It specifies CASVREVTDTQYF.

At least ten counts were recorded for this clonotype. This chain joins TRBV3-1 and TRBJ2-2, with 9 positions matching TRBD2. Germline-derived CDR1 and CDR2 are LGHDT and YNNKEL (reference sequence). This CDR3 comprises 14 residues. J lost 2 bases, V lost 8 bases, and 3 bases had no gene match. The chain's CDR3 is CASRTSVNTGELFF. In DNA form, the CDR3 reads TGTGCCAGCCGGACTAGCGTCAACACCGGGGAGCTGTTTTTT.

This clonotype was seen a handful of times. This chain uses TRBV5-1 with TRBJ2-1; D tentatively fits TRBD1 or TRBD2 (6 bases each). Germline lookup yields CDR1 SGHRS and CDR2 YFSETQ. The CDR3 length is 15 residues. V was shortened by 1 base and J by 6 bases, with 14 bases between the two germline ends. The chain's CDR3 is CASSLTGALVNEQFF. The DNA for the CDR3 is TGCGCCAGCAGCTTGACGGGGGCTTTGGTCAATGAGCAGTTCTTC.

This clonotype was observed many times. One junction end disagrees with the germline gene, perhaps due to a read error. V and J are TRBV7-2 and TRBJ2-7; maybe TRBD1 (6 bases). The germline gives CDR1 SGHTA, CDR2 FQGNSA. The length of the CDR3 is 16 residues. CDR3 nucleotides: TGTGCCGGCAGCTCGGGACATCCAAGGATCTCCTACGAGCAGTACTTC. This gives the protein CAGSSGHPRISYEQYF.

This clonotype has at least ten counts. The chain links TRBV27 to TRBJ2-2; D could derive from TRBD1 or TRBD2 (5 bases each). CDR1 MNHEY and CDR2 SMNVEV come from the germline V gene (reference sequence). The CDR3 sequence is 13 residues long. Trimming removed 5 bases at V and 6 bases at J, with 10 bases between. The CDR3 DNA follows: TGTGCCAGCAGTAATGAGGGGCCCGGGGAGCTGTTTTTT. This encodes CASSNEGPGELFF.

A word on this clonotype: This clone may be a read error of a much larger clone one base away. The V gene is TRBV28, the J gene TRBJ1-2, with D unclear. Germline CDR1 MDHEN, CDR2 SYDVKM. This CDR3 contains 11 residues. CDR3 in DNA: TGTGCGTCGACGAGTAACTATGGCTACACCTTC. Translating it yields CASTSNYGYTF.

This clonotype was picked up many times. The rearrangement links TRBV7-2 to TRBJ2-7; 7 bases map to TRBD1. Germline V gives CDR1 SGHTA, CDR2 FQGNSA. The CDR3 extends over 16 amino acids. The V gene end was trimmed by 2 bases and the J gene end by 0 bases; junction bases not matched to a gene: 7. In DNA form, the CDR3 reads TGTGCCAGCAGCTTAACCTCGACAGGGAGCTCCTACGAGCAGTACTTC. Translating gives CASSLTSTGSSYEQYF.

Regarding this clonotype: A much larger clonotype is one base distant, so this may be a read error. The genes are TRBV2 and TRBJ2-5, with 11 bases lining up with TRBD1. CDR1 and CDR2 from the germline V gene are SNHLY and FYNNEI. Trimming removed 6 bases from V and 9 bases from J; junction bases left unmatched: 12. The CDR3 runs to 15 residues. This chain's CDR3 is CASRPGQGGREAQYF. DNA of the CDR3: TGTGCCAGCAGACCGGGACAGGGGGGCCGGGAGGCCCAGTACTTC.

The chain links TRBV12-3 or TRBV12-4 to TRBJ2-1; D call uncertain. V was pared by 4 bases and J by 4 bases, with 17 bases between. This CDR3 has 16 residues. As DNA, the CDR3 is TGTGCCAGCAGTTCTCGAACAGTCACAGAATACAATGAGCAGTTCTTC. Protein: CASSSRTVTEYNEQFF.

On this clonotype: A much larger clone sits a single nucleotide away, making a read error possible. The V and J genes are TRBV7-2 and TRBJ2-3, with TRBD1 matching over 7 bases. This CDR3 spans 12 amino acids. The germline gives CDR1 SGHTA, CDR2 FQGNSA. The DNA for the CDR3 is TGTGCCAGCAGGACAGGGTTAGATGCGCAGTATTTT. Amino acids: CASRTGLDAQYF.

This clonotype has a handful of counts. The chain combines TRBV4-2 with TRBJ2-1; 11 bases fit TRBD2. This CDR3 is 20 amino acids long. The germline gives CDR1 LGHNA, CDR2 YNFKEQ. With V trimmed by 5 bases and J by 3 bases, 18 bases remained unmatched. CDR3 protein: CASSSTHSFFGLAGYNEQFF. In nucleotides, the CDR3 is TGTGCCAGCAGCTCTACCCACAGCTTCTTTGGACTAGCGGGCTACAATGAGCAGTTCTTC.

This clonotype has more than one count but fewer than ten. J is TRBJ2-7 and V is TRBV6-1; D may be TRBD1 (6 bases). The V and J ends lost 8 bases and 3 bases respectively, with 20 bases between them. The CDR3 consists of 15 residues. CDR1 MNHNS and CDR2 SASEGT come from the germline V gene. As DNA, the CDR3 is TGTGCCAGCCTGAAGGGGACAACCTCTGACTACGAGCAGTACTTC. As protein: CASLKGTTSDYEQYF.

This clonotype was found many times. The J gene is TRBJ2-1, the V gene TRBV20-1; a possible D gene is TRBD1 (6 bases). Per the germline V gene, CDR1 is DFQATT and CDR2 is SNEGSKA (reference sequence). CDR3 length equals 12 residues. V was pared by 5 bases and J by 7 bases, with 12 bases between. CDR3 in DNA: TGCAGTGCTTTACGGGACACTAATGAGCAGTTCTTC. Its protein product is CSALRDTNEQFF.

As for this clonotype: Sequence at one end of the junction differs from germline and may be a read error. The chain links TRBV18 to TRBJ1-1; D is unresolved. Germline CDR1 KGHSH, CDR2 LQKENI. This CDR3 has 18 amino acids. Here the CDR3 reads CASSPPREEIRMNTDAFF. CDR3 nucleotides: TGTGCCAGCTCACCACCAAGGGAGGAGATCCGCATGAACACTGATGCTTTCTTT. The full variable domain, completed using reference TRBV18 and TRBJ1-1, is NAGVMQNPRHLVRRRGQEARLRCSPMKGHSHVYWYRQLPEEGLKFMVYLQKENIIDESGMPKERFSAEFPKEGPSILRIQQVVRGDSAAYFCASSPPREEIRMNTDAFFGQGTRLTVV.

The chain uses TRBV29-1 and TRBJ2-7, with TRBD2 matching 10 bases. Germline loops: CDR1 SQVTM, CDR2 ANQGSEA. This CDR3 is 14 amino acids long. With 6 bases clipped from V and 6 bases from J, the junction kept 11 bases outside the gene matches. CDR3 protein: CSVASGGGDLEQYF. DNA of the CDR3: TGCAGCGTAGCTAGCGGGGGAGGGGACCTCGAGCAGTACTTC.

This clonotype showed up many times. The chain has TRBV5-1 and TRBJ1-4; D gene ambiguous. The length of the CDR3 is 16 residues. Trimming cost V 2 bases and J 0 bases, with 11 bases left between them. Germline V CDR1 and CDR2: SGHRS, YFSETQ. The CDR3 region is CASSFSGAATNEKLFF. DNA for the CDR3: TGCGCCAGCAGCTTTTCAGGAGCCGCAACTAATGAAAAACTGTTTTTT.

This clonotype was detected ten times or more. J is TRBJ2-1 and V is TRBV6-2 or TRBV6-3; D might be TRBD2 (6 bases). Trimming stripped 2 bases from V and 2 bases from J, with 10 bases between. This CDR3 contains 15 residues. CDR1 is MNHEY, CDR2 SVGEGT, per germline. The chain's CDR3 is CASSYRGNTYNEQFF. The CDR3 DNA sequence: TGTGCCAGCAGTTACCGCGGGAACACCTACAATGAGCAGTTCTTC.

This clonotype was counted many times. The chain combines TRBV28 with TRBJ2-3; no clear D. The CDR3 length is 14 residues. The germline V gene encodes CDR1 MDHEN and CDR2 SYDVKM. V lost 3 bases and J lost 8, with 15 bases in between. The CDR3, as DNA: TGTGCCAGCAGTTTGCCCCAGGAGCCAGCTACGCAGTATTTT. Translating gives CASSLPQEPATQYF.

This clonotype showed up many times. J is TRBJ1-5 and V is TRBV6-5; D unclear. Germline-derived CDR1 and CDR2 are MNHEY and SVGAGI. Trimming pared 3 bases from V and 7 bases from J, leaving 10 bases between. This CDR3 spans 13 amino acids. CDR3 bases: TGTGCCAGCAGTTATGCCTCTGGACAGCCCCAGCATTTT. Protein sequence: CASSYASGQPQHF.